This T cell receptor (beta chain) was observed in a study of beta chain features in type 1 diabetes. Study overall: Cell yields, age and gender were similar between patients and healthy donors.

Overall study findings and caveats: Equally in patients and controls, PCR might preferentially amplify shorter templates. Insertions at VDJ junctions were less frequent in type 1 diabetes patients. These patients also deleted more nucleotides at the same junctions.

Expressed TCRB transcripts were sequenced because the entire RNA isolate underwent reverse transcription. The average read count of naive, central memory and regulatory T cell samples was some 3.5 million. Libraries were prepared by immunoSEQ multiplex PCR; TCRdb keeps only in-frame clonotypes and omits some of them. In the table there are about 360,000 clones, roughly 12% of which are singletons. This clone was recorded a few times. No antigen is known for it. The receptor comes from a man between 18 and 29 years old in good health. The material sequenced was naive CD4+ T cells from blood.

The CDR3 is CASSLLGGASGGYTF. DNA of the CDR3: TGCGCCAGCAGCCTCCTAGGGGGGGCTTCTGGTGGCTACACCTTC. The chain joins TRBV4-1 to TRBJ1-2, with D possibly matching TRBD1 (6 bases). The CDR3 spans 15 residues. The V end was cut by 4 bases, the J end by 7 bases, with 19 bases between. Germline assignment: CDR1 MGHRA and CDR2 YSYEKL.